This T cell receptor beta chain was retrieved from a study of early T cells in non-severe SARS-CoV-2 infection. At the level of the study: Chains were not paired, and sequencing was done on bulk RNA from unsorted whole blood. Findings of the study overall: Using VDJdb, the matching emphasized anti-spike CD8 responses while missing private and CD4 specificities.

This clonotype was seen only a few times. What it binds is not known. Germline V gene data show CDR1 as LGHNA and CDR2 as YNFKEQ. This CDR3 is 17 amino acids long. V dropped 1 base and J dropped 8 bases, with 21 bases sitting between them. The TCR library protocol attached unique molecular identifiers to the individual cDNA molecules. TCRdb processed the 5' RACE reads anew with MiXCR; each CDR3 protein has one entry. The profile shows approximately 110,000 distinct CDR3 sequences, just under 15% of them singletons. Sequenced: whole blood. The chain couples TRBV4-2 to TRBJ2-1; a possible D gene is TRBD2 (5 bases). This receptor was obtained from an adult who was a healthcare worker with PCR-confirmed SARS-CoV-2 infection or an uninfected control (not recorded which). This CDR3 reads CASSQARLLLRADEQFF. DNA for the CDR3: TGTGCCAGCAGCCAAGCTCGGCTGCTCCTGCGGGCCGATGAGCAGTTCTTC.